Presented here are 25 T cell receptor beta chains from one specimen sequenced in a study of blood T cells in healthy people across ages. Through a sample-barcoded 5' primer and a J-beta primer mix, a second PCR was run for about 7 to 12 cycles. MiXCR was run by TCRdb on the 5' RACE reads, yielding one entry per CDR3 protein. The table shows about a million distinct CDR3 sequences, with 35% to 45% occurring only once. Sequenced input: blood. These TCRs come from a man aged 18 to 29 in good health.

This clonotype was detected a few times. V usage is TRBV20-1 and J usage is TRBJ2-7, with D perhaps given as TRBD1 or TRBD2 (7 bases each). Deletions cut 1 base from V and 4 bases from J, with 20 bases between. The CDR3 extends over 16 amino acids. The V gene's germline CDR1 is DFQATT and CDR2 SNEGSKA (reference sequence). The CDR3 DNA sequence: TGCAGTGCTAGAGGGGGGGGCAGGGGGAATTTGTACGAGCAGTACTTC. The encoded protein is CSARGGGRGNLYEQYF.

This clonotype came up many times. This chain links TRBV9 with TRBJ2-7; 7 bases map to TRBD2. The CDR3 spans 14 residues. V was pared by 0 bases and J by 8 bases, with 8 bases of the junction left unmatched. Germline V gene sequence: CDR1 SGDLS, CDR2 YYNGEE. The CDR3 here is CASSVEYRGGKQYF. CDR3 nucleotide sequence: TGTGCCAGCAGCGTAGAGTATAGGGGAGGGAAGCAGTACTTC. Drawing the rest from reference TRBV9 and TRBJ2-7, the complete variable domain is DSGVTQTPKHLITATGQRVTLRCSPRSGDLSVYWYQQSLDQGLQFLIQYYNGEERAKGNILERFSAQQFPDLHSELNLSSLELGDSALYFCASSVEYRGGKQYFGPGTRLTVT.

This rearrangement joins TRBV5-1 to TRBJ1-1; 8 positions match TRBD1. Germline V lookup: CDR1 SGHRS, CDR2 YFSETQ. The J segment lost 5 bases and the V segment lost 4 bases, leaving 10 bases of the junction unmatched. This CDR3 has 15 amino acids. CDR3 region: CASSPGDRRGTEAFF. The DNA of the CDR3 is TGCGCCAGCAGCCCAGGGGACAGGAGGGGGACTGAAGCTTTCTTT.

The chain uses TRBV29-1 and TRBJ1-1; tentative D call: TRBD1 (6 bases). The CDR3 loop spans 13 amino acids. The ends were cut back, 7 bases at V and 4 bases at J, with 16 bases in the middle. Germline CDR1 and CDR2: SQVTM and ANQGSEA. The CDR3 loop reads CSANRDEGTEAFF. CDR3 coding DNA: TGCAGCGCCAACAGGGACGAGGGCACTGAAGCTTTCTTT.

The rearrangement joins TRBV7-2 to TRBJ1-2; D call uncertain. CDR3 length: 15 residues. Germline CDR1 SGHTA, CDR2 FQGNSA. The V end lost 1 base, the J end lost 2 bases, and 11 bases lay between the germline ends. CDR3 region: CASSLEVQQNYGYTF. Here the CDR3 DNA reads TGTGCCAGCAGCTTAGAAGTTCAGCAAAACTATGGCTACACCTTC.

In its sample, this clonotype was seen a few times. The J gene is TRBJ2-7, the V gene TRBV28; TRBD1 aligns across 8 bases. Germline V gene data show CDR1 as MDHEN and CDR2 as SYDVKM. Losses at the gene ends were 3 bases for V and 0 bases for J; bases not matched to a gene: 4. The CDR3 totals 15 residues. The CDR3 DNA sequence: TGTGCCAGCAGTTTGAACAGGGGGGCCTCCTACGAGCAGTACTTC. Its translation: CASSLNRGASYEQYF.

V gene TRBV20-1 combines with J gene TRBJ2-1; D not resolved. The CDR3 extends over 16 amino acids. The V end was cut by 0 bases, the J end by 5 bases, with 17 bases between. Germline V lookup: CDR1 DFQATT, CDR2 SNEGSKA (reference sequence). This CDR3 reads CSARDLETATDNEQFF. CDR3 DNA: TGCAGTGCTAGAGATCTGGAGACGGCAACCGACAATGAGCAGTTCTTC.

The chain recombines TRBV25-1 with TRBJ1-2; weak D call: TRBD1 (5 bases). The ends were cut back, 6 bases at V and 2 bases at J, with 10 bases in the middle. In germline, CDR1 is MGHDK, CDR2 SYGVNS. This CDR3 spans 13 amino acids. DNA for the CDR3: TGTGCCAGCAGGGACAACTCAAACTATGGCTACACCTTC. Amino acids: CASRDNSNYGYTF.

The chain recombines TRBV11-1 with TRBJ1-1; D is uncertain. Germline V gives CDR1 SGHAT, CDR2 FQDESV (reference sequence). CDR3 length: 16 amino acids. The ends were cut back, 3 bases at V and 2 bases at J, with 16 bases in the middle. The CDR3 region has the DNA TGTGCCAGCAGCTTTTCGGTATTTGCCGCTAACACTGAAGCTTTCTTT. Translated: CASSFSVFAANTEAFF.

The chain uses TRBV19 and TRBJ2-7, with 7 bases matching TRBD1. Germline loops: CDR1 LNHDA, CDR2 SQIVND (reference sequence). This CDR3 is 13 amino acids long. The junction had 4 bases not matched to a gene; V was cut back by 5 bases and J by 3 bases. The CDR3 spells CASSSRQGYEQYF. The CDR3 DNA reads as TGTGCCAGTAGTTCGCGACAGGGCTACGAGCAGTACTTC.

Only a few counts were recorded for this clonotype. This rearrangement joins TRBV2 to TRBJ1-2; TRBD1 aligns across 9 bases. The CDR3 loop spans 16 amino acids. Germline V CDR1 and CDR2: SNHLY, FYNNEI. The trim removed 7 bases at V and 1 base at J, leaving 10 bases unmatched. Here the CDR3 reads CASNPDRGKVNYGYTF. In nucleotides, the CDR3 is TGTGCCAGCAACCCGGACAGGGGAAAAGTTAACTATGGCTACACCTTC.

V and J are TRBV4-2 and TRBJ1-1; D not certain. Trimming removed 4 bases from V and 0 bases from J, with 12 bases in between. The CDR3 is 15 amino acids. The germline V gene has CDR1 LGHNA and CDR2 YNFKEQ. Here the CDR3 DNA reads TGTGCCAGCAGCCGGAGCGATCCTATGAACACTGAAGCTTTCTTT. Translated, it gives CASSRSDPMNTEAFF.

This sequence joins TRBV7-6 and TRBJ1-1; D remains ambiguous. Germline V gene lookup returns CDR1 SGHVS and CDR2 FNYEAQ. The CDR3 consists of 14 residues. Trimming took off 6 bases at V and 2 bases at J, with 13 bases between the two ends. This CDR3 is CASREYSANTEAFF. The CDR3 coding sequence is TGTGCCAGCAGGGAATACAGCGCTAACACTGAAGCTTTCTTT.

The chain joins TRBV5-1 to TRBJ2-2, with a tentative D call TRBD2 (6 bases). This CDR3 is 15 amino acids long. Trimming took 2 bases from V and 0 from J, leaving 8 bases between them. Looked up from germline, CDR1 is SGHRS and CDR2 is YFSETQ. Here the CDR3 DNA reads TGCGCCAGCAGCTTTGGGGGGACGAACACCGGGGAGCTGTTTTTT. Its translation is CASSFGGTNTGELFF. Variable domain in full (rest from reference TRBV5-1 and TRBJ2-2): KAGVTQTPRYLIKTRGQQVTLSCSPISGHRSVSWYQQTPGQGLQFLFEYFSETQRNKGNFPGRFSGRQFSNSRSEMNVSTLELGDSALYLCASSFGGTNTGELFFGEGSRLTVL.

V is TRBV4-3 and J is TRBJ2-7; TRBD1 might be the D (6 bases). This CDR3 contains 13 residues. Germline V gives CDR1 LGHNA, CDR2 YSLEER. Trimming removed 6 bases at V and 3 bases at J, with 12 bases between. The CDR3 DNA reads TGCGCCAGCAGTTCCCAACAGGGCTACGAGCAGTACTTC. The encoded protein is CASSSQQGYEQYF.

V is TRBV6-1 and J is TRBJ2-2, with D possibly TRBD1 on 6 matching bases. Germline CDR1 and CDR2: MNHNS and SASEGT. Deletions cut 8 bases from V and 0 bases from J, with 13 bases between. The CDR3 runs 15 residues. The CDR3: CASGFAGANTGELFF. DNA for the CDR3: TGTGCCAGCGGATTTGCAGGGGCGAACACCGGGGAGCTGTTTTTT.

This clonotype showed up just a few times. The CDR3 bases are TGTGCCAGCAGCTCCGCTAGCGGGCGGTCCTACAATGAGCAGTTCTTC. Amino acid sequence: CASSSASGRSYNEQFF. The rearrangement links TRBV7-9 to TRBJ2-1; TRBD2 matches 8 bases. The V and J ends lost 4 bases and 1 base, in that order; junction bases with no gene match: 6. The germline gives CDR1 SEHNR, CDR2 FQNEAQ (reference sequence). CDR3 length: 16 amino acids. Looking up the rest from reference TRBV7-9 and TRBJ2-1 gives the full variable domain: DTGVSQNPRHKITKRGQNVTFRCDPISEHNRLYWYRQTLGQGPEFLTYFQNEAQLEKSRLLSDRFSAERPKGSFSTLEIQRTEQGDSAMYLCASSSASGRSYNEQFFGPGTRLTVL.

This clonotype has at least ten counts. The V gene is TRBV3-1, the J gene TRBJ1-2; TRBD1 matches at 7 bases. CDR3 size: 14 residues. Unmatched junction bases numbered 11, after V lost 8 bases and J lost 5 bases. Germline V gene lookup returns CDR1 LGHDT and CDR2 YNNKEL (reference sequence). CDR3 amino acids: CASGPGQRNYGYTF. Here the CDR3 DNA reads TGTGCCAGCGGGCCGGGACAGAGGAATTATGGCTACACCTTC.

The chain uses TRBV19 and TRBJ2-1, with D uncertain. Germline loops: CDR1 LNHDA, CDR2 SQIVND (reference sequence). Trimming stripped 4 bases from V and 8 bases from J, with 12 bases between. CDR3 length equals 13 residues. The CDR3 spells CASSRPSHYEQFF. The CDR3 DNA reads TGTGCCAGTAGTAGGCCCAGCCACTATGAGCAGTTCTTC. Complete variable domain (other parts from reference TRBV19 and TRBJ2-1): DGGITQSPKYLFRKEGQNVTLSCEQNLNHDAMYWYRQDPGQGLRLIYYSQIVNDFQKGDIAEGYSVSREKKESFPLTVTSAQKNPTAFYLCASSRPSHYEQFFGPGTRLTVL.

This clonotype was recorded only once. At one of its ends the junction is not consistent with the germline gene, which may arise from a read error. The rearrangement uses TRBV20-1 and TRBJ1-1; unclear D gene. The CDR3 has 14 residues. Germline-derived CDR1 and CDR2 are DFQATT and SNEGSKA (reference sequence). The CDR3 sequence is CSARDGRLNTEAFF. CDR3 sequence (DNA): TGCAGTGCTAGAGACGGGCGGTTGAACACTGAGGCTTTCTTT.

This clonotype was seen repeatedly, ten times or more. The chain carries TRBV4-3 and TRBJ2-5; D unresolved. The ends were cut back, 0 bases at V and 5 bases at J, with 13 bases in the middle. The germline V gene encodes CDR1 LGHNA and CDR2 YSLEER. CDR3 length: 15 residues. CDR3 nucleotides: TGCGCCAGCAGCCAAGATGTTGGGGATGGGGAGACCCAGTACTTC. Protein product: CASSQDVGDGETQYF.

This chain connects TRBV4-2 to TRBJ2-7, with D perhaps given as TRBD1 or TRBD2 (5 bases each). The CDR3 consists of 15 residues. Looked up from germline, CDR1 is LGHNA and CDR2 is YNFKEQ. The V end was cut by 0 bases, the J end by 4 bases, with 13 bases between. The CDR3 reads CASSQEWGSRYEQYF. CDR3 in DNA: TGTGCCAGCAGCCAAGAGTGGGGGAGTAGGTACGAGCAGTACTTC.

There are a few counts of this clonotype. The V call is TRBV5-8, the J call TRBJ1-2; TRBD1 agrees at 9 bases. This CDR3 is 14 amino acids long. J was trimmed by 6 bases and V by 4 bases; bases with no gene match: 7. Germline lookup yields CDR1 SGHTS and CDR2 YDEGEE. CDR3 nucleotide sequence: TGTGCCAGCAGCCTTAGGGACAGGGATGATGGCTACACCTTC. It translates to CASSLRDRDDGYTF.

The chain employs TRBV20-1 and TRBJ2-5; the match to TRBD2 covers 10 bases. Germline V gene sequence: CDR1 DFQATT, CDR2 SNEGSKA (reference sequence). The length of the CDR3 is 16 residues. V shed 6 bases, J shed 3 bases, and the junction held 13 bases outside the gene matches. CDR3 sequence: CSAMGYPGLAKETQYF. CDR3 sequence (DNA): TGCAGTGCGATGGGGTACCCGGGACTAGCGAAAGAGACCCAGTACTTC.

CDR3 amino acids: CASSNRQGINEQYF. The CDR3 DNA reads as TGCGCCAGCAGCAACCGACAGGGGATCAATGAGCAGTACTTC. The chain uses TRBV5-1 and TRBJ2-7, with 8 bases aligning to TRBD1. The CDR3 loop spans 14 amino acids. Germline CDR1 and CDR2: SGHRS and YFSETQ. The V gene end was trimmed by 4 bases and the J gene end by 7 bases; junction bases not matched to a gene: 10.